The sequence of this T cell receptor (beta chain) was determined in a study of T cell responses to AZD1222 COVID-19 vaccine. This clone has just one count. Its antigen is unidentified. Points from the study as a whole: Clonal diversity may have been underestimated in mostly white British donors.

Trimming took off 0 bases at V and 1 base at J, with 9 bases between the two ends. Per germline, CDR1 KGHSH and CDR2 LQKENI. This CDR3 comprises 15 residues. Assay used: immunoSEQ multiplex PCR; TCRdb lists only in-frame clones, some missing. The sample records 150,000 to 200,000 clones, roughly 94% being singletons. The chain combines TRBV18 with TRBJ1-1, with a tentative D call TRBD1 (5 bases). This material consisted of peripheral blood, taken on day 0 of AZD1222 vaccination. This TCR came from an adult in good health. The CDR3 loop is CASSPPRGSNTEAFF. DNA of the CDR3: TGTGCCAGCTCACCACCGCGGGGCTCGAACACTGAAGCTTTCTTT. The full variable domain, with the rest looked up from reference TRBV18 and TRBJ1-1, is NAGVMQNPRHLVRRRGQEARLRCSPMKGHSHVYWYRQLPEEGLKFMVYLQKENIIDESGMPKERFSAEFPKEGPSILRIQQVVRGDSAAYFCASSPPRGSNTEAFFGQGTRLTVV.